Presented here are 11 T cell receptor beta chains from one specimen sequenced in a study of cytomegalovirus exposure and HLA in healthy donors. Researchers ran the PCR with 60 Vbeta and 13 Jbeta primers. Assay: immunoSEQ multiplex PCR; the TCRdb copy retains only in-frame clones and omits some. The repertoire holds some 140,000 clones, with roughly 80% as singletons. The sample taken for sequencing was PBMCs. The source of these receptors is a young man in good health and CMV-seronegative.

The chain links TRBV5-4 to TRBJ1-2, with 7 nucleotides matching TRBD1. The V gene's germline CDR1 is SGHNT and CDR2 YYREEE (reference sequence). V was clipped by 3 bases and J by 8 bases; unmatched bases: 10. CDR3 length equals 14 residues. The CDR3 protein is CASSWMTGMGGYTF. In DNA form, the CDR3 reads TGTGCCAGCAGCTGGATGACAGGGATGGGCGGCTACACCTTC.

This clone was picked up one time. This CDR3 is CASSLEGGREAFF. The CDR3 DNA reads as TGTGCCAGCAGTTTAGAGGGAGGACGCGAAGCTTTCTTT. The chain links TRBV27 to TRBJ1-1; D unresolved. Trimming stripped 2 bases from V and 8 bases from J, with 12 bases between. The CDR3 totals 13 residues. CDR1 and CDR2 from the germline V gene are MNHEY and SMNVEV (reference sequence).

This chain uses TRBV5-5 with TRBJ1-2; D unresolved. The germline V gene has CDR1 SGHKS and CDR2 YYEKEE (reference sequence). This CDR3 region has 15 residues. Deletions cut 3 bases from V and 6 bases from J, with 18 bases between. CDR3 residues: CASSSPEEGDDGYTF. CDR3 sequence (DNA): TGTGCCAGCAGCTCCCCGGAGGAGGGTGACGATGGCTACACCTTC.

CDR3 loop: CASSLESGGTDTQYF. CDR3 bases: TGTGCCAGCAGCTTAGAATCGGGAGGCACAGATACGCAGTATTTT. The chain recombines TRBV7-2 with TRBJ2-3; tentative D call: TRBD2 (6 bases). The CDR3 loop spans 15 amino acids. The ends were cut back, 1 base at V and 1 base at J, with 9 bases in the middle. Germline loops: CDR1 SGHTA, CDR2 FQGNSA.

The chain uses TRBV4-3 and TRBJ1-3, with a tentative D call TRBD1 (5 bases). Looked up from germline, CDR1 is LGHNA and CDR2 is YSLEER. CDR3 size: 17 residues. V dropped 4 bases and J dropped 0 bases, with 16 bases sitting between them. DNA of the CDR3: TGCGCCAGCAGCCCGAACGTACAGGCGTTCTCTGGAAACACCATATATTTT. Amino acids: CASSPNVQAFSGNTIYF.

The rearrangement joins TRBV18 to TRBJ1-5; D might be TRBD1 (5 bases). The ends were cut back, 5 bases at V and 0 bases at J, with 8 bases in the middle. CDR3 length equals 14 residues. Germline V CDR1 and CDR2: KGHSH, LQKENI. The CDR3 DNA is TGTGCCAGCTCAACGGACAATAGCAATCAGCCCCAGCATTTT. Translation: CASSTDNSNQPQHF.

The rearrangement uses TRBV5-6 and TRBJ1-6; weak D call: TRBD1 (5 bases). CDR1 and CDR2 (germline): SGHDT, YYEEEE. Deletions cut 2 bases from V and 10 bases from J, with 19 bases between. The CDR3 consists of 16 residues. In nucleotides, the CDR3 is TGTGCCAGCAGCTTAGGTTGGGGCCAGGGAAACTCACCCCTCCACTTT. Its protein product is CASSLGWGQGNSPLHF.

The chain has TRBV4-2 and TRBJ1-2; 7 bases are shared with TRBD1. V shed 1 base and J 8 bases; nucleotides not matched to a gene: 4. Germline V CDR1 and CDR2: LGHNA, YNFKEQ. The CDR3 is made up of 13 amino acids. CDR3 nucleotides: TGTGCCAGCAGCCAAGTCCAGGGGGAAGGCTACACCTTC. As protein: CASSQVQGEGYTF.

The chain recombines TRBV9 with TRBJ2-1; no firm D call. The CDR3 is made up of 18 amino acids. Trimming took off 4 bases at V and 0 bases at J, with 20 bases between the two ends. Germline V lookup: CDR1 SGDLS, CDR2 YYNGEE. The CDR3 coding sequence is TGTGCCAGCAGCTCACCAAGAGTCCACCCGAGCTCCTACAATGAGCAGTTCTTC. Its protein product is CASSSPRVHPSSYNEQFF.

The gene calls are TRBV15 and TRBJ2-1; TRBD1 is a possible D gene (5 bases). The CDR3 loop spans 16 amino acids. In germline, CDR1 is LNHNV, CDR2 YYDKDF (reference sequence). Trimming took 0 bases from V and 8 from J, leaving 17 bases between them. The CDR3 loop is CATSRDLQNRGHEQFF. CDR3 DNA sequence: TGTGCCACCAGCAGAGATCTGCAGAATAGGGGTCATGAGCAGTTCTTC.

The chain combines TRBV6-1 with TRBJ1-5; 7 bases agree with TRBD1. J gave up 7 bases and V 5 bases, and 5 bases lay outside the gene matches. The germline V gene has CDR1 MNHNS and CDR2 SASEGT. The CDR3 is 13 residues long. DNA for the CDR3: TGTGCCAGCAGTTATTTAGGGGGCCAGCCCCAGCATTTT. It specifies CASSYLGGQPQHF.